Sequencing of this TCR beta chain was carried out in a study of cytomegalovirus exposure and HLA in healthy donors. Primers included in the PCR were 60 Vbeta and 13 Jbeta primers. Method: immunoSEQ multiplex PCR; TCRdb's copy keeps in-frame clones and lacks some. The data show 150,000 or so clones, around three quarters seen once. The CDR3 totals 16 residues. CDR1 LNHDA and CDR2 SQIVND come from the germline V gene (reference sequence). J lost 0 bases, V lost 5 bases, and 7 bases had no gene match. In its sample, this clone ranks as medium-sized. The TCR was taken from a male donor in good health and CMV-seronegative. This sequence joins TRBV19 and TRBJ1-5; 7 positions match TRBD1. Material: PBMCs. The CDR3 DNA sequence: TGTGCCAGTAGTCCCGCGACAGGGATTAGCAATCAGCCCCAGCATTTT. It codes for CASSPATGISNQPQHF.